One sample yielded the 17 T cell receptor beta chains listed below, sequenced in a study of blood T cells in healthy people across ages. Then a second PCR, running about 7 to 11 cycles, was carried out with a sample-barcoded 5' primer and a J-beta primer mix. MiXCR, run by TCRdb on the 5' RACE reads, gives a single entry per CDR3 protein. Among fewer than 2 million distinct CDR3 sequences listed, roughly two fifths were seen once. The specimen sequenced was blood. All receptors derive from a human donor in good health.

The chain links TRBV10-3 to TRBJ1-1; possibly TRBD1 for D (5 bases). V was shortened by 0 bases and J by 3 bases, with 11 bases between the two germline ends. CDR1 and CDR2 (germline): ENHRY, SYGVKD. The CDR3 runs to 15 residues. CDR3 sequence: CAISESSGLDTEAFF. As DNA, the CDR3 is TGTGCCATCAGTGAGTCGTCAGGGCTGGACACTGAAGCTTTCTTT.

In DNA, the CDR3 is TGTGCCAGCAGCTCGTGGACTAGTTTCCACGAGCAGTACTTC. Protein: CASSSWTSFHEQYF. The chain joins TRBV7-3 to TRBJ2-4; 7 nucleotides agree with TRBD2. The better agreement between TRBJ2-7 and the DNA end casts doubt on the J call. This CDR3 is built from 14 residues. CDR1 and CDR2 (germline): SGHTA, FQGTGA.

This clonotype was counted a few times. The rearrangement joins TRBV27 to TRBJ1-2; 8 bases fit TRBD1. The CDR3 totals 18 residues. Per the germline V gene, CDR1 is MNHEY and CDR2 is SMNVEV (reference sequence). With V trimmed by 5 bases and J by 2 bases, 16 bases remained unmatched. This CDR3 is CASSPSSGGYNSNYGYTF. CDR3 DNA: TGTGCCAGCAGTCCGTCTTCAGGGGGCTATAACTCCAACTATGGCTACACCTTC.

The chain's CDR3 is CATSRSGGGPHTQYF. The CDR3 region has the DNA TGTGCCACCAGCAGATCCGGAGGGGGGCCCCATACGCAGTATTTT. This chain links TRBV15 with TRBJ2-3; perhaps D is TRBD1 or TRBD2 (6 bases each). The germline gives CDR1 LNHNV, CDR2 YYDKDF (reference sequence). The CDR3 is 15 residues long. V lost 2 bases and J lost 7, with 16 bases in between. Full variable domain (missing parts from reference TRBV15 and TRBJ2-3): DAMVIQNPRYQVTQFGKPVTLSCSQTLNHNVMYWYQQKSSQAPKLLFHYYDKDFNNEADTPDNFQSRRPNTSFCFLDIRSPGLGDTAMYLCATSRSGGGPHTQYFGPGTRLTVL.

This rearrangement joins TRBV2 to TRBJ2-7; possible D gene TRBD2, 6 bases. From germline, CDR1 is SNHLY and CDR2 FYNNEI. The CDR3 runs 15 residues. V lost 5 bases and J 1 base, leaving 15 bases between the germline ends. The CDR3 DNA is TGTGCCAGCAGTTCTTCCCGGGACTCTTCCTACGAGCAGTACTTC. It encodes CASSSSRDSSYEQYF.

The gene calls are TRBV7-9 and TRBJ2-7; 10 bases align to TRBD1. There are 13 residues in the CDR3. From germline, CDR1 is SEHNR and CDR2 FQNEAQ (reference sequence). V shed 8 bases, J shed 7 bases, and the junction held 8 bases outside the gene matches. The CDR3 here is CASHGTGDLEQYF. In nucleotides, the CDR3 is TGTGCCAGCCACGGGACAGGGGATCTTGAGCAGTACTTC.

The rearrangement links TRBV6-2 or TRBV6-3 to TRBJ2-5; D might be TRBD1 (6 bases). This CDR3 spans 15 amino acids. Germline CDR1 is MNHEY and CDR2 is SVGEGT. Trimming took off 2 bases at V and 3 bases at J, with 13 bases between the two ends. CDR3 sequence reads: CASSYTYRDEETQYF. Written as DNA, the CDR3 is TGTGCCAGCAGTTACACCTACAGGGACGAAGAGACCCAGTACTTC.

V and J are TRBV25-1 and TRBJ2-7, with D possibly TRBD1 on 6 matching bases. Germline CDR1 and CDR2: MGHDK and SYGVNS. Trimming pared 4 bases from V and 4 bases from J, leaving 14 bases between. The CDR3 loop spans 14 amino acids. CDR3 sequence (DNA): TGTGCCAGCAGTGGGCCAGGGGAGAAATACGAGCAGTACTTC. Translating it yields CASSGPGEKYEQYF.

Only one count was recorded for this clonotype. The rearrangement links TRBV5-1 to TRBJ2-7, with a tentative D call TRBD2 (6 bases). The J call is uncertain, as TRBJ2-5 better fits the DNA end. CDR3 length equals 12 residues. Germline V gives CDR1 SGHRS, CDR2 YFSETQ. CDR3 sequence (DNA): TGCGCCAGCAATATCGGGGGAGAGACCCAGTACTTC. Its translation is CASNIGGETQYF.

This chain uses TRBV6-5 with TRBJ1-1; D gene uncertain. The CDR3 runs 15 residues. Germline V gives CDR1 MNHEY, CDR2 SVGAGI. With 0 bases removed from V and 2 bases from J, the gap between germline ends came to 10 bases. DNA of the CDR3: TGTGCCAGCAGTTACTCGAGGACGGCTAACACTGAAGCTTTCTTT. Protein sequence: CASSYSRTANTEAFF.

The chain uses TRBV4-3 and TRBJ2-4, with D maybe TRBD1 (6 bases). The V end was cut by 0 bases, the J end by 7 bases, with 13 bases between. The germline gives CDR1 LGHNA, CDR2 YSLEER. There are 15 residues in the CDR3. CDR3 coding DNA: TGCGCCAGCAGCCAAGAGACAGGCGTTGGGAACATTCAGTACTTC. This encodes CASSQETGVGNIQYF.

J is TRBJ1-2 and V is TRBV28; maybe TRBD1 (6 bases). V was cut by 6 bases and J by 2 bases, with 13 bases left in between. Germline assignment: CDR1 MDHEN and CDR2 SYDVKM. This CDR3 region has 14 residues. The CDR3 DNA sequence: TGTGCCAGCAGAAACTCTGGACAGAACTATGGCTACACCTTC. Residues: CASRNSGQNYGYTF.

CDR3 DNA sequence: TGCAGTGCTAGGGAGGGGTACGACGAGCAGTACTTC. Amino acid sequence: CSAREGYDEQYF. The rearrangement uses TRBV20-1 and TRBJ2-7; D possibly corresponds to TRBD2 (6 bases). This CDR3 region has 12 residues. V shed 3 bases and J shed 5 bases, with 11 bases lying between them. The germline CDR1 and CDR2 sequences are DFQATT and SNEGSKA (reference sequence).

The rearrangement joins TRBV5-1 to TRBJ1-4, with D unclear. The V gene lost 0 bases and the J gene lost 8 bases, with 14 bases spanning the gap. CDR1 is SGHRS and CDR2 is YFSETQ in the germline V gene. The CDR3 is 15 residues long. As DNA, the CDR3 is TGCGCCAGCAGCTTGGATACGGTGTCAGGAGAAAAACTGTTTTTT. It translates to CASSLDTVSGEKLFF.

The rearrangement uses TRBV7-2 and TRBJ1-2; no clear D gene. V dropped 4 bases and J dropped 10 bases, with 13 bases sitting between them. This CDR3 contains 12 residues. The germline V gene has CDR1 SGHTA and CDR2 FQGNSA. The CDR3 protein is CASSSNTRYYTF. CDR3 nucleotide sequence: TGTGCCAGCAGCTCCAATACACGATACTACACCTTC.

The chain combines TRBV6-2 or TRBV6-3 with TRBJ1-1; D is possibly TRBD1 (6 bases). The length of the CDR3 is 15 residues. Trimming left V 7 bases short and J 1 base short, with 16 bases between. Germline lookup yields CDR1 MNHEY and CDR2 SVGEGT. The DNA for the CDR3 is TGTGCCAGCACTCCGAGGGGGACTGGGAACACTGAAGCTTTCTTT. Residues: CASTPRGTGNTEAFF.

This clonotype was recorded a few times. The CDR3 region is CASSQGTGETDTQYF. CDR3 nucleotides: TGCGCCAGCAGCCAGGGGACAGGGGAGACGGATACGCAGTATTTT. This chain links TRBV4-3 with TRBJ2-3, with TRBD1 identical over 10 bases. Germline V CDR1 and CDR2: LGHNA, YSLEER. CDR3 length: 15 residues. Trimming cost V 3 bases and J 6 bases; bases outside gene matches: 6.